The following is a TCR beta chain sequence with its context. Its antigen remains unknown. The sample belongs to a study of cytomegalovirus exposure and HLA in healthy donors. Study findings and constraints: For most TCR beta V segments, an earlier analysis put the productive rate at about 87% or about 30% of the time.

PCR was performed using 60 Vbeta and 13 Jbeta primers. Data came from immunoSEQ multiplex PCR; TCRdb stores just in-frame clones and leaves some out. This sample has more than 150,000 clones, with more than 65% found just once. This TCR was sampled from a man aged 45-65 years in good health and CMV-seronegative. The sample comprised PBMCs.

The CDR3 nucleotides read TGTGCCAGCAGTTACCTCGACAGGGCCCCTTATGGCTACACCTTC. Protein product: CASSYLDRAPYGYTF. The rearrangement joins TRBV6-5 to TRBJ1-2; 7 bases fit TRBD1. This CDR3 contains 15 residues. Looked up from germline, CDR1 is MNHEY and CDR2 is SVGAGI. V dropped 2 bases and J dropped 5; count of bases not matched to a gene: 8.